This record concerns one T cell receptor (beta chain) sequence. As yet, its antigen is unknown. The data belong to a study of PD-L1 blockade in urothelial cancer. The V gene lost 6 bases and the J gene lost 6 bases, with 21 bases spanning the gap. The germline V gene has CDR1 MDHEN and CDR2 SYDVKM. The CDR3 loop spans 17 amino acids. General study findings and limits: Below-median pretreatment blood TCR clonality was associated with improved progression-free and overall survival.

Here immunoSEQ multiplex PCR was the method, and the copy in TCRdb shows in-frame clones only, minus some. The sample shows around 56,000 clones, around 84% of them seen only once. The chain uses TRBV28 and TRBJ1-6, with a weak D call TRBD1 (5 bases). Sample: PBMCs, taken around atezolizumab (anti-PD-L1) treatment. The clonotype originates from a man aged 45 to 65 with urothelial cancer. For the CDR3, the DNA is TGTGCCAGCAGGCCGGCCCCTCATTGGACAAGTAATTCACCCCTCCACTTT. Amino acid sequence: CASRPAPHWTSNSPLHF.